What follows are 8 T cell receptor beta chains derived from one specimen sequenced in a study of blood T cell repertoires in COVID-19. TCRdb keeps only in-frame clones here, not all; method: immunoSEQ multiplex PCR. This table holds under 200,000 clones, around four fifths found once. What was sequenced was PBMCs or T cells enriched from blood (not recorded which). These receptors were collected from a woman aged 60-75 years who had recovered from COVID-19.

The CDR3 region has the DNA TGTGCCAGCATTCCAGGACAGGGGTTAATAGATACGCAGTATTTT. Protein: CASIPGQGLIDTQYF. V usage is TRBV28 and J usage is TRBJ2-3; 9 positions agree with TRBD1. V shed 7 bases, J shed 5 bases, and the junction held 10 bases outside the gene matches. From germline, CDR1 is MDHEN and CDR2 SYDVKM. The CDR3 length is 15 residues.

The chain has TRBV5-1 and TRBJ1-5; D call uncertain. This CDR3 is 13 amino acids long. Between the trimmed V and J ends, which lost 4 bases and 5 bases, there was a span of 10 bases. CDR1 is SGHRS and CDR2 is YFSETQ in the germline V gene. Here the CDR3 DNA reads TGCGCCAGCAGCCCGGGTGGTTATCAGCCCCAGCATTTT. This translates into CASSPGGYQPQHF.

This chain joins TRBV2 and TRBJ1-4; no clear D gene. The CDR3 has 13 amino acids. Germline values: CDR1 SNHLY, CDR2 FYNNEI. Trimming removed 4 bases from V and 7 bases from J, with 10 bases in between. The CDR3 spells CASSGAQIEKLFF. The DNA for the CDR3 is TGTGCCAGCAGTGGGGCACAAATTGAAAAACTGTTTTTT.

This chain joins TRBV7-8 and TRBJ1-6; D ambiguous. This CDR3 is 14 amino acids long. The V gene lost 1 base and the J gene lost 8 bases, with 9 bases spanning the gap. The germline V gene encodes CDR1 SGHVS and CDR2 FQNEAQ. In DNA form, the CDR3 reads TGTGCCAGCAGCTTAGTCCAGTTCGATTCACCCCTCCACTTT. The encoded protein is CASSLVQFDSPLHF.

J is TRBJ1-2 and V is TRBV5-1; unclear D gene. This CDR3 region has 13 residues. V was pared by 0 bases and J by 4 bases, with 7 bases between. CDR1 and CDR2 (germline): SGHRS, YFSETQ. The CDR3 sequence: CASSLERVYGYTF. CDR3 bases: TGCGCCAGCAGCTTGGAGAGGGTCTATGGCTACACCTTC.

V usage is TRBV4-2 and J usage is TRBJ2-7, with 13 bases fitting TRBD2. Germline V gene lookup returns CDR1 LGHNA and CDR2 YNFKEQ. The CDR3 sequence is 16 residues long. J gave up 7 bases and V 4 bases, and 10 bases lay outside the gene matches. CDR3: CASSPELAGGPWEQYF. The CDR3 DNA reads as TGTGCCAGCAGCCCAGAACTAGCGGGGGGGCCTTGGGAGCAGTACTTC.

This chain joins TRBV11-2 and TRBJ2-5, with D possibly matching TRBD2 (5 bases). The CDR3 totals 17 residues. The germline gives CDR1 SGHAT, CDR2 FQNNGV. With 4 bases removed from V and 7 bases from J, the gap between germline ends came to 25 bases. CDR3 sequence reads: CASSSIPLASSSRTQYF. Here the CDR3 DNA reads TGTGCCAGCAGCTCCATTCCCTTGGCTAGCTCCTCAAGGACCCAGTACTTC.

J is TRBJ2-7 and V is TRBV5-1; 7 bases match TRBD1. The V gene end was trimmed by 0 bases and the J gene end by 3 bases; junction bases not matched to a gene: 6. The CDR3 contains 15 residues. The germline CDR1 and CDR2 sequences are SGHRS and YFSETQ. CDR3 sequence (DNA): TGCGCCAGCAGCTTGGAGGGACAGCCCATCTACGAGCAGTACTTC. This gives the protein CASSLEGQPIYEQYF.